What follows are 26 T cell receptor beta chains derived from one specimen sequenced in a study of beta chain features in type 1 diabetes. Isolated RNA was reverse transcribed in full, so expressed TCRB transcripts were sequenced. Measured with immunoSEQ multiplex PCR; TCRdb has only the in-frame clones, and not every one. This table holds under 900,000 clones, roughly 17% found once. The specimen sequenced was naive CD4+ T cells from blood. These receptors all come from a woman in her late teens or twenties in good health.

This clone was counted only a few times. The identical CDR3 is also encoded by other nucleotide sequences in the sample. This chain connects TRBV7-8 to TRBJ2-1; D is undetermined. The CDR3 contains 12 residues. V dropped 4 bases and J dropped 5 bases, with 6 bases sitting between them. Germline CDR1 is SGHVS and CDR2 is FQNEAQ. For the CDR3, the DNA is TGTGCCAGCAGCTCGGTACACAATGAGCAGTTCTTC. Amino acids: CASSSVHNEQFF.

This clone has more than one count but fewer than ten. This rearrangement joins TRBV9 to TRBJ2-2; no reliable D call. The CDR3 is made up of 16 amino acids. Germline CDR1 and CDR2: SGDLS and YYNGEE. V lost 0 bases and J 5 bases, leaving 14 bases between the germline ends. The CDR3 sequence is CASSVGSLRKTGELFF. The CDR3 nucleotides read TGTGCCAGCAGCGTAGGGTCTTTGCGTAAGACCGGGGAGCTGTTTTTT.

The CDR3 is CASSTLDSRNTEAFF. The CDR3 DNA sequence: TGTGCCAGTAGTACGCTCGACAGCCGGAACACTGAAGCTTTCTTT. The genes are TRBV19 and TRBJ1-1; D possibly corresponds to TRBD1 (5 bases). The ends were cut back, 4 bases at V and 1 base at J, with 13 bases in the middle. The CDR3 consists of 15 residues. The germline V gene encodes CDR1 LNHDA and CDR2 SQIVND (reference sequence).

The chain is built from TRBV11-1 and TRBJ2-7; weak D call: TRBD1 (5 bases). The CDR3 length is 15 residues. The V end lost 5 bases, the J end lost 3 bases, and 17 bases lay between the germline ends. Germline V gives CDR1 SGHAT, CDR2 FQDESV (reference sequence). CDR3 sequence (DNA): TGTGCCAGCAGCGATTATTCAAGGGGAATCTACGAGCAGTACTTC. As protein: CASSDYSRGIYEQYF.

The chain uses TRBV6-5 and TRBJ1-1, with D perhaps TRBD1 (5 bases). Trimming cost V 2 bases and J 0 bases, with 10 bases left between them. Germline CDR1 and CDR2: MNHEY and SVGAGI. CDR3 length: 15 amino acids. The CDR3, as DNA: TGTGCCAGCAGTTACAACACAGGACTGAACACTGAAGCTTTCTTT. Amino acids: CASSYNTGLNTEAFF.

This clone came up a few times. CDR3 sequence reads: CASSNPGGEQYF. The CDR3 DNA reads TGTGCCAGCAGCAACCCTGGGGGCGAGCAGTACTTC. This chain uses TRBV11-1 with TRBJ2-7; possibly TRBD1 or TRBD2 for D (5 bases each). Germline loops: CDR1 SGHAT, CDR2 FQDESV (reference sequence). The V and J ends lost 5 bases and 6 bases respectively, with 11 bases between them. The CDR3 has 12 residues.

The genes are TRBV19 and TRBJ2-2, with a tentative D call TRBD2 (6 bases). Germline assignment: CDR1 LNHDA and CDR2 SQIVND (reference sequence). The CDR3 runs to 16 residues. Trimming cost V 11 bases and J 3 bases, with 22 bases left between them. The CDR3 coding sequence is TGTGCCGTTCGGCAAACGGGACTCGCGGACACCGGGGAGCTGTTTTTT. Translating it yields CAVRQTGLADTGELFF.

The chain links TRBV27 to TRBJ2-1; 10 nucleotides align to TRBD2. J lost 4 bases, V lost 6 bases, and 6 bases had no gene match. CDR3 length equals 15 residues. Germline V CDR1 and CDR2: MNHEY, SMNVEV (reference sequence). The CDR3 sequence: CASSSWTSGYNEQFF. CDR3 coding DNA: TGTGCCAGCAGCTCATGGACTAGCGGTTACAATGAGCAGTTCTTC.

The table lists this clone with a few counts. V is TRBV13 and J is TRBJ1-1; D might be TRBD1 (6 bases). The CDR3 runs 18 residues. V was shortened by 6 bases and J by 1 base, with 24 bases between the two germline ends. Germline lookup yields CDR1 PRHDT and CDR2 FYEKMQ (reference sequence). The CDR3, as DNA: TGTGCCAGCAGTCAAGCAACCGGGACATTCCTCAGGAACACTGAAGCTTTCTTT. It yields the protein CASSQATGTFLRNTEAFF.

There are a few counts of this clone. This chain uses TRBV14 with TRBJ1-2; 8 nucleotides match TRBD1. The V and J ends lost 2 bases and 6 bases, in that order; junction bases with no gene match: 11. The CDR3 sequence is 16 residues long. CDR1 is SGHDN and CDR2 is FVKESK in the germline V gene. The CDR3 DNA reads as TGTGCCAGCAGCCAATTTCCCCCGACAGGGGCGAATGGCTACACCTTC. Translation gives CASSQFPPTGANGYTF.

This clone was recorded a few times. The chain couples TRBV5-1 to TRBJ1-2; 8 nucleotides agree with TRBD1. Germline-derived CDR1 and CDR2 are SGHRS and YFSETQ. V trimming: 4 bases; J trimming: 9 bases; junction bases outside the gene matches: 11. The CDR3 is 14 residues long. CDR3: CASSPGQAKGSYTF. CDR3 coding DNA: TGCGCCAGCAGCCCGGGACAGGCGAAAGGGAGCTACACCTTC.

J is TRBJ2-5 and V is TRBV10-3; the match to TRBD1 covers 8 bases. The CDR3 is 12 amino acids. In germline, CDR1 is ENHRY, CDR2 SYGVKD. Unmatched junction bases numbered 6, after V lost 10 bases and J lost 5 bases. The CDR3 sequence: CASRGLRETQYF. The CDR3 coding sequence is TGTGCCAGCAGGGGGCTACGGGAGACCCAGTACTTC.

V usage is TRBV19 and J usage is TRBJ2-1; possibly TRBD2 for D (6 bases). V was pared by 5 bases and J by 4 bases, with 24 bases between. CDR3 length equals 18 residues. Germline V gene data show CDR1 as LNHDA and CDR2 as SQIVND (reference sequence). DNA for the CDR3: TGTGCCAGTAGTGCCCTGGGGCGGCGGGGTATTGGGTACAATGAGCAGTTCTTC. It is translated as CASSALGRRGIGYNEQFF.

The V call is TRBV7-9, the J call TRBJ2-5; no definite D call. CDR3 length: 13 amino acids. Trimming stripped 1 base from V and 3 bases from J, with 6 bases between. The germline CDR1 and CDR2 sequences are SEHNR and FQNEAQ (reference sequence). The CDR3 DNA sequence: TGTGCCAGCAGCTTAGGGGCGGAAGAGACCCAGTACTTC. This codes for CASSLGAEETQYF. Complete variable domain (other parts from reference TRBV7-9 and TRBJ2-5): DTGVSQNPRHKITKRGQNVTFRCDPISEHNRLYWYRQTLGQGPEFLTYFQNEAQLEKSRLLSDRFSAERPKGSFSTLEIQRTEQGDSAMYLCASSLGAEETQYFGPGTRLLVL.

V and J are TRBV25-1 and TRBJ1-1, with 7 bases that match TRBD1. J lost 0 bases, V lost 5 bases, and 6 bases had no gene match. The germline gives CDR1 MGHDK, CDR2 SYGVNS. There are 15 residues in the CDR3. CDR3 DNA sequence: TGTGCCAGCAGTTCGCAGACAGGGCTGAACACTGAAGCTTTCTTT. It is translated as CASSSQTGLNTEAFF.

CDR3 region: CASTTSNYGYTF. The CDR3 DNA sequence: TGTGCCAGCACCACGTCTAACTATGGCTACACCTTC. This rearrangement joins TRBV28 to TRBJ1-2; unclear D gene. The germline gives CDR1 MDHEN, CDR2 SYDVKM. Trimming removed 7 bases from V and 0 bases from J, with 6 bases in between. The length of the CDR3 is 12 residues.

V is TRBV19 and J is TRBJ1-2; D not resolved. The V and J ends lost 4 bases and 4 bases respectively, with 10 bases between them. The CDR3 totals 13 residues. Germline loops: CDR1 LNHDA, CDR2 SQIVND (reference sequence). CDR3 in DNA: TGTGCCAGTAGTAGAGACGCTAGCTATGGCTACACCTTC. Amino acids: CASSRDASYGYTF.

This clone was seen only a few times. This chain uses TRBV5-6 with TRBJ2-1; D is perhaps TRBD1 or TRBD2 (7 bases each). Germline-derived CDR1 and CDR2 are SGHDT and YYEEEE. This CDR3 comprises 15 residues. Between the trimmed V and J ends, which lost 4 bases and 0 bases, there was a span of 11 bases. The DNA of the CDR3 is TGTGCCAGCAGCCAGGGGGGGAGCTCCTACAATGAGCAGTTCTTC. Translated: CASSQGGSSYNEQFF.

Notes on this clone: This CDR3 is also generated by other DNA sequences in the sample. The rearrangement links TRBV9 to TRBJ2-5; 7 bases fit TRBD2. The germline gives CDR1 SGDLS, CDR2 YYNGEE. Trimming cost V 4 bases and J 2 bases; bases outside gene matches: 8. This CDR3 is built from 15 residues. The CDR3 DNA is TGTGCCAGCAGCCCGCCCCGGGGAGGGCAAGAGACCCAGTACTTC. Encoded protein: CASSPPRGGQETQYF. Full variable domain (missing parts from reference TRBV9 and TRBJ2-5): DSGVTQTPKHLITATGQRVTLRCSPRSGDLSVYWYQQSLDQGLQFLIQYYNGEERAKGNILERFSAQQFPDLHSELNLSSLELGDSALYFCASSPPRGGQETQYFGPGTRLLVL.

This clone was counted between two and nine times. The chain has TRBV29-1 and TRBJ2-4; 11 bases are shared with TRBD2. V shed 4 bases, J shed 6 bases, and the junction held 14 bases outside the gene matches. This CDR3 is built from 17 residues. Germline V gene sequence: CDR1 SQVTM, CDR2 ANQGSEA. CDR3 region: CSVGVATSGNARNIQYF. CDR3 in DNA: TGCAGCGTTGGAGTGGCGACTAGCGGGAATGCCCGAAACATTCAGTACTTC. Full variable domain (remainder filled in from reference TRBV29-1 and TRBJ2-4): SAVISQKPSRDICQRGTSLTIQCQVDSQVTMMFWYRQQPGQSLTLIATANQGSEATYESGFVIDKFPISRPNLTFSTLTVSNMSPEDSSIYLCSVGVATSGNARNIQYFGAGTRLSVL.

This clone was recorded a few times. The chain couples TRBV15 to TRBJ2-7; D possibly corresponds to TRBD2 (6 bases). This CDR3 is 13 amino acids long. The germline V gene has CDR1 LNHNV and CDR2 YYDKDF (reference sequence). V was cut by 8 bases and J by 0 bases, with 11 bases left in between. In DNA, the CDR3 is TGTGCCACCGGGACTCCGAGCTCCTACGAGCAGTACTTC. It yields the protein CATGTPSSYEQYF.

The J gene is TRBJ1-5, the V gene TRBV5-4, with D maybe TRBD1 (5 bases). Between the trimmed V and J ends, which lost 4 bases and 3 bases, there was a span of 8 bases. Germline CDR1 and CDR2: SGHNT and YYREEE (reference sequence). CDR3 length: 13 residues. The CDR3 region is CASSGGVNQPQHF. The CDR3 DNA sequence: TGTGCCAGCAGCGGGGGAGTCAATCAGCCCCAGCATTTT.

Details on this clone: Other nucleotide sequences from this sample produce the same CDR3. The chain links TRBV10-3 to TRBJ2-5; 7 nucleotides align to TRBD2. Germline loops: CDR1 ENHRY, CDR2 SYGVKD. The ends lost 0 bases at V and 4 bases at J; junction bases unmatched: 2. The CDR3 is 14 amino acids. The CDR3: CAISESPGGETQYF. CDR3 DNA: TGTGCCATCAGTGAGTCCCCGGGGGGAGAGACCCAGTACTTC.

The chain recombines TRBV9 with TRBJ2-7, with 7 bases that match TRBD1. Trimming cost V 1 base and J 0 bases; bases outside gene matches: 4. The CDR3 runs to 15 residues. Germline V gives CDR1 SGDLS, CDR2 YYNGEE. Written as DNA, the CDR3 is TGTGCCAGCAGCGTACAAGCAGGGGGCTCCTACGAGCAGTACTTC. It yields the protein CASSVQAGGSYEQYF.

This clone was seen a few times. The CDR3 DNA sequence: TGTGCCAGCAGCGCGTACGAAGGGGTGAAGGAAAAACTGTTTTTT. It translates to CASSAYEGVKEKLFF. This chain links TRBV7-9 with TRBJ1-4; perhaps TRBD1 as D (5 bases). The CDR3 spans 15 residues. Trimming pared 5 bases from V and 8 bases from J, leaving 18 bases between. Germline V gene sequence: CDR1 SEHNR, CDR2 FQNEAQ (reference sequence).

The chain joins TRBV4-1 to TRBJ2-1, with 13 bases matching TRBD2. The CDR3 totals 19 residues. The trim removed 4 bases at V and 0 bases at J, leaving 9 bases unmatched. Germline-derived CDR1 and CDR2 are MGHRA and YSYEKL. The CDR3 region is CASSLTGTSGVGSYNEQFF. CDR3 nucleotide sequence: TGCGCCAGCAGCCTTACCGGGACTAGCGGGGTGGGCTCCTACAATGAGCAGTTCTTC.